The entry that follows covers one T cell receptor beta chain sequence. Authors' analysis steps: Estimated nucleated cell counts came from reference gene primer amplification. TCRdb's copy holds only in-frame clones and misses some; the assay was immunoSEQ multiplex PCR. The DNA gave D and trimming, while V, J and clone size come from that table. Altogether tens of thousands of clones are present, about 80% being singletons, with the ten largest covering around 0.83%. The sample comes from a study of blood T cell repertoires in COVID-19. As for the study in general: Acute and convalescent COVID-19 samples came from the United States, Italy and Spain. The cDNA or gDNA used as material had been derived from T cells, B-cell-depleted T cells, or PBMCs.

This CDR3 region has 15 residues. CDR1 MNHEY and CDR2 SVGAGI come from the germline V gene. Trimming removed 6 bases from V and 4 bases from J; junction bases left unmatched: 2. The clonotype was recovered from a woman between 65 and 79 years old with acute or convalescent COVID-19. This chain joins TRBV6-5 and TRBJ2-2; 13 bases map to TRBD2. The sequenced sample consisted of peripheral blood. The CDR3 region has the DNA TGTGCCAGCAGCAGGACTAGCGGGGGCACCGGGGAGCTGTTTTTT. Translating gives CASSRTSGGTGELFF.